The clone carrying this TCR beta chain was seen only a few times. Its antigen is undetermined. The data originate from a study of CD8 T cells in ankylosing spondylitis. The germline gives CDR1 DFQATT, CDR2 SNEGSKA (reference sequence). The ends were cut back, 4 bases at V and 10 bases at J, with 24 bases in the middle. CDR3 length: 15 residues. TCRdb re-derived calls from the 5' RACE reads in MiXCR, one entry per CDR3 protein. Of a few hundred thousand distinct CDR3 sequences in the sample, roughly an eighth were seen once. Study conclusions and caveats: What appeared characteristic of ankylosing spondylitis blood was a TCR beta motif of fewer than ten highly homologous variants. Relatively scarce in peripheral blood, disease-linked clones were CD8+. Reportedly, significant enrichment of disease-linked clones occurred in matched ankylosing spondylitis synovial fluid. Earlier work had already found some motif variants in reactive arthritis synovial fluid and blood.

This clonotype originated in a male donor with ankylosing spondylitis. The chain joins TRBV20-1 to TRBJ2-3, with a possible D match to TRBD2 (6 bases). Sequencing was carried out using blood, either unsorted or a sorted T cell fraction (not recorded which). As DNA, the CDR3 is TGCAGTGCTATTAGCGGAAACGTGGGCGTCGGCTCGCAGTATTTT. This encodes CSAISGNVGVGSQYF.